This T cell receptor (beta chain) was profiled in a study of blood T cell repertoires in COVID-19. Methods used by the authors: Reference gene primer amplification in the assay estimated nucleated cell counts. TCRdb's copy holds only in-frame clones and misses some; the assay was immunoSEQ multiplex PCR. V and J calls and clone size follow that table, whereas D and trimming were derived from the DNA. The profile shows fewer than 100,000 clones, 80% to 95% of them singletons. The CDR3 runs to 14 residues. Germline CDR1 reads SGHTA; CDR2 reads FQGNSA. V lost 5 bases and J 2 bases, leaving 12 bases between the germline ends.

This TCR was sampled from a woman older than 75 with acute or convalescent COVID-19. Specimen: peripheral blood. This chain links TRBV7-2 with TRBJ2-5, with D perhaps TRBD2 (6 bases). CDR3 DNA: TGTGCCAGCAGCACGGGGGTGGTACAAGAGACCCAGTACTTC. It codes for CASSTGVVQETQYF.